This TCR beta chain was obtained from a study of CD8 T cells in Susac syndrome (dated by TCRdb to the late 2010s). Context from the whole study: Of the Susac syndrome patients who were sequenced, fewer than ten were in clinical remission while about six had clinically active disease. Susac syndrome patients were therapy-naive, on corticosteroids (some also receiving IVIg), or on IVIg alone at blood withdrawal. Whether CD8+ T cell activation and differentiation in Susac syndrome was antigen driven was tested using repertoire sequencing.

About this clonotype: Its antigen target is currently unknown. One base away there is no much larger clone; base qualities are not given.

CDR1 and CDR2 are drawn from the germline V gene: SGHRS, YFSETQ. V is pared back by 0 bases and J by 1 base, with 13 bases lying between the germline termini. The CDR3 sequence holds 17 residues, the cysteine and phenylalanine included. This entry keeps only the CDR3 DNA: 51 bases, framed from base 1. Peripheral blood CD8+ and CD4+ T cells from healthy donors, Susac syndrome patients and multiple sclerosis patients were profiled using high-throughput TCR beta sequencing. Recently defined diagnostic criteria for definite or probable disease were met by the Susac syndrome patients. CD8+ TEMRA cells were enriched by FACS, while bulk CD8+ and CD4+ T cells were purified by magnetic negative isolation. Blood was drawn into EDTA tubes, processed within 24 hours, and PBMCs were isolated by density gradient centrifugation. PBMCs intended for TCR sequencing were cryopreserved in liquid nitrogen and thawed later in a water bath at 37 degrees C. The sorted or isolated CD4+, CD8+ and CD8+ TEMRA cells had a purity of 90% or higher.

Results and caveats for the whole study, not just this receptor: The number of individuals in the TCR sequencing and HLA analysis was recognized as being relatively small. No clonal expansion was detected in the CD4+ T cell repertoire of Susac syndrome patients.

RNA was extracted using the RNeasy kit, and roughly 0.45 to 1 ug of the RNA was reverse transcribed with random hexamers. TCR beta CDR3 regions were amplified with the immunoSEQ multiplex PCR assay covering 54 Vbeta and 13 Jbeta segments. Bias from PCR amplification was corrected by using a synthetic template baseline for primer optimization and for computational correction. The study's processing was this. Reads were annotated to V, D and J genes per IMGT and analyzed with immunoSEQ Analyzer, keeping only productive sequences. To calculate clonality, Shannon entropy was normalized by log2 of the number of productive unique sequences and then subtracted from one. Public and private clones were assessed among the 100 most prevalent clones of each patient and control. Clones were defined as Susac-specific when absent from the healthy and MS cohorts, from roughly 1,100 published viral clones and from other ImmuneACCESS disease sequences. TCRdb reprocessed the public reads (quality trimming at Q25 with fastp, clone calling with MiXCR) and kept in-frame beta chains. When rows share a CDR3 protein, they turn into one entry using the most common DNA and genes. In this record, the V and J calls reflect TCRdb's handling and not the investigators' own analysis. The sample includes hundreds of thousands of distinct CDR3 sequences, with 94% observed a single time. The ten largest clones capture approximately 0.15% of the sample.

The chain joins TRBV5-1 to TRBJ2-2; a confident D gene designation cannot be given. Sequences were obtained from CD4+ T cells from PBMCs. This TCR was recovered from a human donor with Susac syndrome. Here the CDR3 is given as CASSLDGTRMNTGELFF. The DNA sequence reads TGCGCCAGCAGCTTGGACGGCACCCGTATGAACACCGGGGAGCTGTTTTTT.